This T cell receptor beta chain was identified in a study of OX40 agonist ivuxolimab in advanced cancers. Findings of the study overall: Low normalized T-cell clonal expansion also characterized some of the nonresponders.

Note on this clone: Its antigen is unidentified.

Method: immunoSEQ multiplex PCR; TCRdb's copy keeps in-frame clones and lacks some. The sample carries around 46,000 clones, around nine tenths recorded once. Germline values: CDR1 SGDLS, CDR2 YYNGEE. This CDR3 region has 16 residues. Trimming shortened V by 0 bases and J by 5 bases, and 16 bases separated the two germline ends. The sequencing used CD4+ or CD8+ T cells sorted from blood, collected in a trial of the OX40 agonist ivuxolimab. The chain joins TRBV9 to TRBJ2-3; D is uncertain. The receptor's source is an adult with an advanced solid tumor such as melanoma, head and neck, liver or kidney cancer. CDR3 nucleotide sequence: TGTGCCAGCAGCGTAGCAGAAGGGTACGAAGGAGATACGCAGTATTTT. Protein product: CASSVAEGYEGDTQYF. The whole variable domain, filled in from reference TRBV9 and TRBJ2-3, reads DSGVTQTPKHLITATGQRVTLRCSPRSGDLSVYWYQQSLDQGLQFLIQYYNGEERAKGNILERFSAQQFPDLHSELNLSSLELGDSALYFCASSVAEGYEGDTQYFGPGTRLTVL.